One and the same sample provided the 5 T cell receptor beta chains below, sequenced in a study of cytomegalovirus exposure and HLA in healthy donors. Libraries were prepared by immunoSEQ multiplex PCR; TCRdb keeps only in-frame clonotypes and omits some of them. The table records roughly 300,000 clones, 75% to 90% of them present only once. The sequencing input was PBMCs. These receptors were taken from a woman aged 18-29 years in good health and CMV-seronegative.

The chain employs TRBV7-2 and TRBJ2-7; perhaps TRBD2 as D (6 bases). The CDR3 has 15 residues. Germline V gene lookup returns CDR1 SGHTA and CDR2 FQGNSA. V shed 5 bases and J shed 2 bases, with 16 bases lying between them. The chain's CDR3 is CASSTGSYPPYEQYF. CDR3 nucleotides: TGTGCCAGCAGCACCGGGAGCTATCCCCCCTACGAGCAGTACTTC.

J is TRBJ2-2 and V is TRBV28, with 8 bases matching TRBD2. The junction had 2 bases not matched to a gene; V was cut back by 3 bases and J by 8 bases. This CDR3 spans 13 amino acids. Germline V gene data show CDR1 as MDHEN and CDR2 as SYDVKM. The CDR3 sequence: CASSFRLAGELFF. DNA of the CDR3: TGTGCCAGCAGTTTTCGACTAGCGGGGGAGCTGTTTTTT.

The chain couples TRBV5-1 to TRBJ2-1, with TRBD2 matching over 7 bases. J was trimmed by 4 bases and V by 0 bases; bases with no gene match: 7. The germline V gene encodes CDR1 SGHRS and CDR2 YFSETQ. The CDR3 extends over 16 amino acids. The CDR3 region is CASSLVPAGVYNEQFF. As DNA, the CDR3 is TGCGCCAGCAGCTTGGTTCCGGCGGGAGTTTACAATGAGCAGTTCTTC.

The V gene is TRBV4-3, the J gene TRBJ1-2; 7 bases map to TRBD1. Germline V CDR1 and CDR2: LGHNA, YSLEER. J was trimmed by 5 bases and V by 2 bases; bases with no gene match: 8. The CDR3 extends over 15 amino acids. The CDR3 sequence is CASSQSGGVGYGYTF. CDR3 DNA sequence: TGCGCCAGCAGCCAATCAGGGGGAGTAGGGTATGGCTACACCTTC.

This clone was recorded many times. The rearrangement joins TRBV4-1 to TRBJ2-2; the D gene is possibly TRBD1 (5 bases). Between the trimmed V and J ends, which lost 0 bases and 13 bases, there was a span of 24 bases. Germline V gives CDR1 MGHRA, CDR2 YSYEKL. This CDR3 spans 17 amino acids. The CDR3 nucleotides are TGCGCCAGCAGCCAAGATTGGACGACAGTTTACGAAAAGGGGCTGTTTTTT. As protein: CASSQDWTTVYEKGLFF.